The rows below give T cell receptor beta chains drawn from one sample of a study of blood T cell repertoires in COVID-19. Measured with immunoSEQ multiplex PCR; TCRdb has only the in-frame clones, and not every one. Of about 240,000 clones in the sample, approximately 78% were seen once. The sequencing input was peripheral blood. These receptors were taken from a woman in her sixties or seventies with active or convalescent COVID-19. The CDR3 runs from the conserved cysteine through the conserved F or W. D genes are given only for firm matches. Clone size is not always given. Where it is, it says once, few, many or a class for expanded clones.

v_gene,d_gene,abundance,j_gene,CDR3aa,CDR3nt
TRBV19,-,-,TRBJ2-5,CASSQGGEETQYF,TGTGCCAGTAGTCAAGGGGGGGAGGAGACCCAGTACTTC
TRBV3-1/TRBV3-2,-,once,TRBJ2-3,CASSPPSSYSTDTQYF,TGTGCCAGCAGCCCCCCTAGTTCTTATAGCACAGATACGCAGTATTTT
TRBV7-3,TRBD1,-,TRBJ1-1,CASRRDRGDTEAFF,TGTGCCAGCAGGCGGGACAGGGGGGACACTGAAGCTTTCTTT
TRBV5-1,TRBD1,-,TRBJ2-5,CASRPGGPRETQYF,TGCGCCAGCAGGCCAGGGGGCCCACGAGAGACCCAGTACTTC
TRBV12-3/TRBV12-4,-,-,TRBJ2-5,CASSPDRKETQYF,TGTGCCAGCAGCCCTGACAGAAAAGAGACCCAGTACTTC
TRBV5-1,-,-,TRBJ1-5,CASSLNGQSNQPQHF,TGCGCCAGCAGCTTGAACGGACAGAGCAATCAGCCCCAGCATTTT
TRBV7-2,-,-,TRBJ1-5,CASSSRVGNQPQHF,TGTGCCAGCAGCTCCAGGGTTGGGAATCAGCCCCAGCATTTT
TRBV5-1,-,-,TRBJ1-2,CASSSPQGNYGYTF,TGCGCCAGCAGCTCCCCCCAGGGTAACTATGGCTACACCTTC
TRBV2,TRBD1,-,TRBJ1-6,CASSDTGATINSPLHF,TGTGCCAGCAGTGACACAGGGGCGACCATTAATTCACCCCTCCACTTT
TRBV5-1,-,-,TRBJ2-1,CASSTGNYNEQFF,TGCGCCAGCAGTACGGGGAATTACAATGAGCAGTTCTTC
TRBV12-3/TRBV12-4,-,-,TRBJ1-5,CASSYGEQPQHF,TGTGCCAGCAGTTATGGGGAGCAGCCCCAGCATTTT
TRBV5-6,-,-,TRBJ1-3,CASSFGTAGNTIYF,TGTGCCAGCAGCTTCGGGACTGCTGGAAACACCATATATTTT
TRBV4-1,-,-,TRBJ1-4,CASSQEMLGLGRRENEKLFF,TGCGCCAGCAGCCAAGAAATGTTGGGGTTGGGTAGACGGGAAAATGAAAAACTGTTTTTT
TRBV7-9,-,-,TRBJ2-1,CASSWRQGGYSEQFF,TGTGCCAGCAGCTGGCGACAGGGAGGCTACTCGGAGCAGTTCTTC
TRBV7-2,TRBD1,-,TRBJ1-2,CASSLVPRGADGYTF,TGTGCCAGCAGCTTAGTCCCCAGGGGGGCGGATGGCTACACCTTC
TRBV6-1,-,once,TRBJ2-1,CASSEMRASYNEQFF,TGTGCCAGCAGTGAAATGCGGGCCTCCTACAATGAGCAGTTCTTC
TRBV7-2,TRBD2,few,TRBJ2-7,CASSLSPSGGLEQYF,TGTGCCAGCAGCTTAAGTCCTAGCGGGGGGCTCGAGCAGTACTTC
TRBV6-5,TRBD1,once,TRBJ2-7,CASSYTGEYEQYF,TGTGCCAGCAGTTACACAGGGGAATACGAGCAGTACTTC
TRBV6-5,-,-,TRBJ2-4,CASRPDRAKNIQYF,TGTGCCAGCAGGCCCGACAGGGCCAAAAACATTCAGTACTTC
TRBV18,-,-,TRBJ1-1,CASSLTGNTEAFF,TGTGCCAGCTCCCTTACAGGGAACACTGAAGCTTTCTTT
TRBV5-4,-,few,TRBJ1-2,CASSTRPGDYGYTF,TGTGCCAGCAGCACACGGCCAGGGGACTATGGCTACACCTTC
TRBV7-2,-,-,TRBJ1-6,CASSRGTWGNSPLHF,TGTGCCAGCAGCCGCGGGACTTGGGGTAATTCACCCCTCCACTTT
TRBV7-8,TRBD2,-,TRBJ2-3,CASRSMRGRGTDTQYF,TGTGCCAGCAGATCGATGCGGGGGAGGGGCACAGATACGCAGTATTTT
TRBV10-3,TRBD1,once,TRBJ1-2,CAIKGDSGYGYTF,TGTGCCATCAAGGGGGACAGCGGCTATGGCTACACCTTC
TRBV19,-,-,TRBJ2-5,CASRGGETQYF,TGTGCCAGTAGGGGCGGGGAGACCCAGTACTTC
TRBV7-8,-,-,TRBJ2-4,CASSLRPTGLTKNIQYF,TGTGCCAGCAGCTTACGGCCAACAGGGCTGACCAAAAACATTCAGTACTTC
TRBV6-5,TRBD1,-,TRBJ1-2,CASQRQGNYGYTF,TGTGCCAGCCAGAGACAGGGGAACTATGGCTACACCTTC
TRBV13,TRBD1,-,TRBJ2-4,CASSPQKGQASENIQYF,TGTGCCAGCAGCCCCCAGAAAGGACAGGCCTCAGAAAACATTCAGTACTTC
TRBV9,TRBD1,-,TRBJ1-2,CASSSTGTGLLGYTF,TGTGCCAGCAGCTCCACCGGGACAGGGCTTTTAGGCTACACCTTC
TRBV7-2,-,-,TRBJ2-2,CASRSWAGTGAGELFF,TGTGCCAGCAGATCCTGGGCGGGGACGGGGGCCGGGGAGCTGTTTTTT
TRBV7-2,TRBD1,-,TRBJ1-5,CASSSGQGSPYQPQHF,TGTGCCAGCAGCTCTGGACAGGGATCCCCATATCAGCCCCAGCATTTT